The 27 T cell receptor beta chains below all came from one sample that was sequenced in a study of T and B cells in COVID-19 patients. BIOMED2 TRB-A/B primer pools were used in multiplex TRB PCR. TCRdb re-called the multiplex PCR reads with MiXCR, one entry per CDR3 protein. The repertoire holds thousands of distinct CDR3 sequences, with 30% to 40% as singletons. TRB was amplified from around 250-500 ng of blood genomic DNA. Sequenced: blood. All receptors come from a human donor who had recovered from COVID-19.

V and J are TRBV19 and TRBJ2-4; TRBD1 aligns across 11 bases. V shed 1 base and J 1 base; nucleotides not matched to a gene: 3. Germline V gene sequence: CDR1 LNHDA, CDR2 SQIVND (reference sequence). The CDR3 spans 17 residues. Here the CDR3 DNA reads TGTGCCAGTAGTATAGGAGGGGACAGGGGGGCCAAAAACATTCAGTACTTC. Its protein product is CASSIGGDRGAKNIQYF.

This clonotype was recorded a few times. V is TRBV6-5 and J is TRBJ2-3; TRBD2 aligns across 11 bases. V was pared by 0 bases and J by 5 bases, with 7 bases of the junction left unmatched. CDR1 is MNHEY, CDR2 SVGAGI, per germline. The CDR3 has 17 amino acids. The CDR3 DNA sequence: TGTGCCAGCAGTTACTCCCTAGCGGGAGGCCACCTAGATACGCAGTATTTT. Its translation is CASSYSLAGGHLDTQYF.

The J gene is TRBJ1-1, the V gene TRBV29-1, with D hard to call. The CDR3 length is 14 residues. Trimming removed 2 bases at V and 0 bases at J, with 10 bases between. Germline V gene sequence: CDR1 SQVTM, CDR2 ANQGSEA. The CDR3 loop is CSVESRPLNTEAFF. The DNA for the CDR3 is TGCAGCGTTGAATCCCGACCTTTGAACACTGAAGCTTTCTTT.

This clonotype was found a few times. The genes are TRBV11-2 and TRBJ2-1; perhaps TRBD2 as D (6 bases). The CDR3 consists of 14 residues. Germline assignment: CDR1 SGHAT and CDR2 FQNNGV. V was cut by 1 base and J by 4 bases, with 8 bases left in between. CDR3 amino acids: CASSLALAYNEQFF. In DNA, the CDR3 is TGTGCCAGCAGCTTAGCCCTAGCGTACAATGAGCAGTTCTTC.

This rearrangement joins TRBV19 to TRBJ2-7; a weak D match, TRBD1 (6 bases). Germline CDR1 reads LNHDA; CDR2 reads SQIVND (reference sequence). Trimming removed 5 bases from V and 1 base from J, with 21 bases in between. The CDR3 length is 17 residues. CDR3 in DNA: TGTGCCAGTAGTGCCCGCTACAGGGTTGGGGAATCCTACGAGCAGTACTTC. Its protein product is CASSARYRVGESYEQYF.

This clonotype occurred a few times. The chain recombines TRBV29-1 with TRBJ1-1, with 9 bases that match TRBD1. Trimming cost V 3 bases and J 4 bases; bases outside gene matches: 6. The length of the CDR3 is 14 residues. Germline-derived CDR1 and CDR2 are SQVTM and ANQGSEA. The CDR3 DNA reads TGCAGCGTTGATTTGATGACAGGGGGCACTGAAGCTTTCTTT. As protein: CSVDLMTGGTEAFF.

The chain recombines TRBV6-5 with TRBJ1-1; 7 bases line up with TRBD1. After removal of 8 bases from V and 0 bases from J, the junction contained 9 bases not matched to a gene. Germline V gene data show CDR1 as MNHEY and CDR2 as SVGAGI. The CDR3 totals 15 residues. Here the CDR3 reads CASRRDREMNTEAFF. The CDR3 DNA sequence: TGTGCCAGCCGAAGGGACAGAGAAATGAACACTGAAGCTTTCTTT.

The CDR3: CASSRGMSYNSPLHF. DNA for the CDR3: TGTGCCTCCTCCCGGGGCATGTCCTATAATTCACCCCTCCACTTT. The chain joins TRBV30 to TRBJ1-6; possible D gene TRBD1, 5 bases. V was cut by 7 bases and J by 1 base, with 14 bases left in between. Germline V gives CDR1 GTSNPN, CDR2 SVGIG (reference sequence). The CDR3 sequence is 15 residues long.

The chain has TRBV5-5 and TRBJ2-1; the D is unclear. This CDR3 has 12 amino acids. Germline CDR1 SGHKS, CDR2 YYEKEE (reference sequence). Trimming removed 4 bases at V and 3 bases at J, with 5 bases between. The CDR3 protein is CASSKNYNEQFF. CDR3 in DNA: TGTGCCAGCAGCAAAAACTACAATGAGCAGTTCTTC.

The gene calls are TRBV5-1 and TRBJ2-7; TRBD1 or TRBD2 may be the D gene (6 bases each). Germline loops: CDR1 SGHRS, CDR2 YFSETQ. The V gene lost 4 bases and the J gene lost 4 bases, with 15 bases spanning the gap. This CDR3 contains 14 residues. As DNA, the CDR3 is TGCGCCAGCAGCGGAGGTGGGGGGCTGTACGAGCAGTACTTC. It translates to CASSGGGGLYEQYF.

This clonotype is medium-sized by share. The rearrangement joins TRBV6-5 to TRBJ1-6, with a possible D match to TRBD1 (5 bases). CDR1 and CDR2 (germline): MNHEY, SVGAGI. The CDR3 runs 14 residues. The V end lost 2 bases, the J end lost 7 bases, and 9 bases lay between the germline ends. CDR3 amino acids: CASSYRGLNSPLHF. Written as DNA, the CDR3 is TGTGCCAGCAGTTACAGGGGTCTGAATTCACCCCTCCACTTT.

The rearrangement joins TRBV27 to TRBJ2-1; 7 positions match TRBD2. The CDR3 has 15 amino acids. CDR1 is MNHEY, CDR2 SMNVEV, per germline (reference sequence). V shed 4 bases and J 3 bases; nucleotides not matched to a gene: 6. CDR3 sequence: CASSYQRGYYNEQFF. The CDR3 DNA is TGTGCCAGCAGTTATCAGCGGGGCTACTACAATGAGCAGTTCTTC.

V and J are TRBV19 and TRBJ2-7; 7 positions match TRBD1. Germline V gene lookup returns CDR1 LNHDA and CDR2 SQIVND (reference sequence). This CDR3 has 18 amino acids. Trimming at V came to 5 bases and at J to 2 bases, leaving 18 bases not matched to a gene. CDR3 amino acids: CASSSTGPSTYTTYEQYF. CDR3 DNA: TGTGCCAGTAGTTCGACAGGGCCTTCGACCTACACTACCTACGAGCAGTACTTC.

Within the sample, this clonotype is medium-sized. The V and J genes are TRBV27 and TRBJ1-2; possibly TRBD1 for D (6 bases). The V and J ends lost 0 bases and 5 bases respectively, with 19 bases between them. The germline V gene has CDR1 MNHEY and CDR2 SMNVEV (reference sequence). CDR3 length: 17 residues. CDR3 in amino acids: CASSLSLEGGLIYGYTF. The CDR3 nucleotides are TGTGCCAGCAGTTTATCTTTGGAAGGGGGGCTTATATATGGCTACACCTTC.

Details on this clonotype: One end of the junction varies from germline; a read error may be responsible. This sequence joins TRBV4-3 and TRBJ2-7; D not certain. CDR3 length equals 14 residues. Germline CDR1 reads LGHNA; CDR2 reads YSLEER. The CDR3 DNA follows: TGTGCCAGCAGCCAAGCTCTAGATTTTGGAGAGCAGTACTTC. Its protein product is CASSQALDFGEQYF.

The chain employs TRBV18 and TRBJ2-7; D is unclear. Germline V lookup: CDR1 KGHSH, CDR2 LQKENI. Trimming left V 1 base short and J 7 bases short, with 11 bases between. The CDR3 runs 13 residues. The CDR3: CASSPRSPGEQYF. CDR3 nucleotides: TGTGCCAGCTCACCACGGTCCCCTGGGGAGCAGTACTTC.

This clonotype was seen a handful of times. The chain is built from TRBV6-5 and TRBJ2-7, with D unclear. Trimming shortened V by 4 bases and J by 12 bases, and 28 bases separated the two germline ends. Germline assignment: CDR1 MNHEY and CDR2 SVGAGI. The CDR3 totals 16 residues. The CDR3 here is CASSSSGNLRSISPYF. The CDR3 DNA reads as TGTGCCAGCAGTTCTAGTGGGAACCTACGATCAATCTCCCCGTACTTC.

Worth noting for this clonotype: A read error may account for a junction end that differs from germline. The rearrangement joins TRBV27 to TRBJ2-7, with 7 nucleotides matching TRBD1. This CDR3 contains 14 residues. Germline V gene sequence: CDR1 MNHEY, CDR2 SMNVEV (reference sequence). CDR3 DNA: TGTGTCAGCAGTCTTACAGGGGAGTCCTACGAGCAGTACTTC. Amino acids: CVSSLTGESYEQYF.

The rearrangement joins TRBV5-1 to TRBJ2-7; unclear D gene. This CDR3 contains 13 residues. V lost 0 bases, J lost 1 base, and 5 bases lay in between. CDR1 and CDR2 (germline): SGHRS, YFSETQ. The CDR3: CASSLDVSYEQYF. The CDR3 nucleotides are TGCGCCAGCAGCTTGGACGTATCCTACGAGCAGTACTTC.

A single count supports this clonotype. The chain combines TRBV10-1 with TRBJ2-5, with D perhaps TRBD1 or TRBD2 (5 bases each). V shed 0 bases and J shed 5 bases, with 13 bases lying between them. This CDR3 region has 15 residues. Germline V gene lookup returns CDR1 WNHNN and CDR2 SYGVQD (reference sequence). CDR3 DNA sequence: TGCGCCAGCAGTGAGTCCGGGACCCCCGAGGAGACCCAGTACTTC. As protein: CASSESGTPEETQYF.

The chain joins TRBV6-5 to TRBJ2-1; TRBD2 agrees at 7 bases. Germline values: CDR1 MNHEY, CDR2 SVGAGI. Trimming cost V 7 bases and J 1 base; bases outside gene matches: 10. CDR3 length equals 16 residues. The CDR3 DNA is TGTGCCAGCAAACTTTCATCGGGGGGATCCTACAATGAGCAGTTCTTC. This sequence encodes CASKLSSGGSYNEQFF.

This clonotype is termed medium-sized (0.01 to 0.1%). The V call is TRBV13, the J call TRBJ2-2; no reliable D call. V was pared by 5 bases and J by 3 bases, with 16 bases between. In germline, CDR1 is PRHDT, CDR2 FYEKMQ (reference sequence). The CDR3 extends over 16 amino acids. The DNA of the CDR3 is TGTGCCAGCAGCCTCCCGCTGGGCGGCTACACCGGGGAGCTGTTTTTT. The encoded protein is CASSLPLGGYTGELFF.

This clonotype appeared once. CDR3: CASQINDEQYF. In DNA form, the CDR3 reads TGTGCCAGCCAGATCAACGACGAGCAGTACTTC. V is TRBV12-3 or TRBV12-4 and J is TRBJ2-7, with unresolved D. Between the trimmed V and J ends, which lost 8 bases and 5 bases, there was a span of 10 bases. The CDR3 loop spans 11 amino acids.

The chain uses TRBV5-1 and TRBJ2-7; TRBD2 agrees at 11 bases. V gave up 0 bases and J gave up 4 bases; unmatched junction bases: 6. Germline V gene sequence: CDR1 SGHRS, CDR2 YFSETQ. This CDR3 has 16 residues. The CDR3 DNA reads TGCGCCAGCAGCTTGGGGATAGCGGGAGGGATTTACGAGCAGTACTTC. Its protein product is CASSLGIAGGIYEQYF. The full variable domain, its missing parts supplied by reference TRBV5-1 and TRBJ2-7, is KAGVTQTPRYLIKTRGQQVTLSCSPISGHRSVSWYQQTPGQGLQFLFEYFSETQRNKGNFPGRFSGRQFSNSRSEMNVSTLELGDSALYLCASSLGIAGGIYEQYFGPGTRLTVT.

This CDR3 reads CASTHRTGVADTQYF. The CDR3 DNA reads TGTGCCAGCACCCACCGGACAGGGGTGGCAGATACGCAGTATTTT. This rearrangement joins TRBV28 to TRBJ2-3; 9 nucleotides line up with TRBD1. The V gene's germline CDR1 is MDHEN and CDR2 SYDVKM. V lost 7 bases to trimming and J lost 4 bases; unmatched junction nucleotides: 9. The CDR3 has 15 amino acids.

The V and J genes are TRBV14 and TRBJ2-7; 8 nucleotides align to TRBD2. The CDR3 has 16 amino acids. Germline trimming cut 6 bases from V and 2 bases from J; bases unmatched to any gene: 12. Germline values: CDR1 SGHDN, CDR2 FVKESK. The CDR3 region is CASSPLLAGRTYEQYF. CDR3 coding DNA: TGTGCCAGCAGTCCTCTGCTAGCGGGTAGAACCTACGAGCAGTACTTC.

The chain links TRBV30 to TRBJ2-5; D not certain. CDR1 is GTSNPN, CDR2 SVGIG, per germline (reference sequence). Trimming removed 0 bases at V and 4 bases at J, with 12 bases between. The length of the CDR3 is 14 residues. Here the CDR3 reads CAWSVRAGRETQYF. CDR3 DNA: TGTGCCTGGAGTGTACGGGCCGGAAGAGAGACCCAGTACTTC. The full variable domain, its missing parts supplied by reference TRBV30 and TRBJ2-5, is SQTIHQWPATLVQPVGSPLSLECTVEGTSNPNLYWYRQAAGRGLQLLFYSVGIGQISSEVPQNLSASRPQDRQFILSSKKLLLSDSGFYLCAWSVRAGRETQYFGPGTRLLVL.